This is a list of T cell receptor beta chains from one sample in a study of shared clonotypes between healthy human individuals. Generated by immunoSEQ multiplex PCR, the TCRdb table keeps only in-frame clones and is missing some. The sample holds about 2.4 million clones, 93% seen once. The sequenced sample consisted of naive CD4+ T cells from PBMCs. These receptors all stem from a man aged 18 to 35 in good health. Some clones in this sample may be carry-over from other donors' samples. Both conserved end residues are trimmed from each CDR3.

v_gene	CDR3aa
TRBV27	ASSFIPTRGNQPQH
TRBV2	ASSVAGVDNSPLH
TRBV9	ASSAQAGGPYNEQF
TRBV7-3	ASSLTGTSGRAYEQY
TRBV7-2	ASSLIPSRGA
TRBV15	ATSRGLGSPYEQY
TRBV6-5	ASSYSRGNTIY
TRBV28	ASNSAGTGSRGTQY
TRBV2	ASSQSLPKHNNEQF
TRBV7-3	ASSLTGPNYEQY
TRBV4-2	ASSPRPAGTGELF
TRBV7-2	ASSPSGVNYEQY
TRBV4-2	ASSQRVAEIQETQY
TRBV28	ASKGAGPTGELF
TRBV28	ASRGQGTLEQY
TRBV9	ASSPGLSPYTDTQY
TRBV27	ASSLGSHTGNTGELF
TRBV4-1	ASSQDDRGLYGYT
TRBV28	ASRDTEAF
TRBV28	ASSLPRTGGTTEAF
TRBV2	ASSLEVAGPYEQY
TRBV28	ASSFRRIAKNIQY
TRBV21-1	ASITHSARRNQPQH
TRBV28	ASLEEGLAKNIQY
TRBV19	ASTTRTGSLNTEAF
TRBV7-3	ASSPLGAQAGGSSYNEQF
TRBV7-9	ASTPRGEGVTSGANVLT
TRBV7-3	ASSLMGSGMRDTQY
TRBV5-4	ASSLTLNYGYT